One sample yielded the 5 T cell receptor beta chains listed below, sequenced in a study of OX40 agonist ivuxolimab in advanced cancers. Libraries were prepared by immunoSEQ multiplex PCR; TCRdb keeps only in-frame clonotypes and omits some of them. Of approximately 91,000 clones listed, approximately 86% are singletons. The sample here was CD4+ or CD8+ T cells sorted from blood, taken in a trial of the OX40 agonist ivuxolimab. The receptors shown here come from an adult with an advanced solid tumor such as melanoma, head and neck, liver or kidney cancer.

This clone was counted a few times. The rearrangement joins TRBV30 to TRBJ1-1; D call uncertain. The V end was cut by 2 bases, the J end by 3 bases, with 7 bases between. CDR3 length equals 12 residues. In germline, CDR1 is GTSNPN, CDR2 SVGIG (reference sequence). DNA for the CDR3: TGTGCCTGGAGTCCCCGGGACACTGAAGCTTTCTTT. Amino acids: CAWSPRDTEAFF.

The V call is TRBV19, the J call TRBJ2-2, with a possible D match to TRBD1 (7 bases). The CDR3 sequence is 15 residues long. The germline V and J ends were trimmed by 1 base and 4 bases, with 10 bases remaining between them. CDR1 LNHDA and CDR2 SQIVND come from the germline V gene (reference sequence). This chain's CDR3 is CASSIGGTATGELFF. The CDR3 DNA sequence: TGTGCCAGTAGTATAGGCGGGACAGCCACCGGGGAGCTGTTTTTT. The full variable domain, its missing parts supplied by reference TRBV19 and TRBJ2-2, is DGGITQSPKYLFRKEGQNVTLSCEQNLNHDAMYWYRQDPGQGLRLIYYSQIVNDFQKGDIAEGYSVSREKKESFPLTVTSAQKNPTAFYLCASSIGGTATGELFFGEGSRLTVL.

The rearrangement joins TRBV6-1 to TRBJ1-2; D remains unclear. This CDR3 has 14 residues. Germline V gene sequence: CDR1 MNHNS, CDR2 SASEGT. V lost 1 base and J lost 8, with 14 bases in between. The DNA for the CDR3 is TGTGCCAGCAGTGAAGGCAGGCATAGTGGCGGCTACACCTTC. It is translated as CASSEGRHSGGYTF.

The rearrangement joins TRBV9 to TRBJ1-3, with D possibly TRBD1 on 6 matching bases. This CDR3 spans 15 amino acids. CDR1 is SGDLS and CDR2 is YYNGEE in the germline V gene. Trimming pared 0 bases from V and 2 bases from J, leaving 9 bases between. In DNA, the CDR3 is TGTGCCAGCAGCGTAGCTACAGGGACTGGAAACACCATATATTTT. Amino acid sequence: CASSVATGTGNTIYF.

CDR3 residues: CASRPAGTGGGEAFF. The CDR3 coding sequence is TGTGCCAGCAGACCAGCCGGGACAGGCGGGGGTGAAGCTTTCTTT. V gene TRBV6-5 combines with J gene TRBJ1-1; 8 bases agree with TRBD1. This CDR3 contains 15 residues. Losses at the gene ends were 6 bases for V and 7 bases for J; bases not matched to a gene: 13. Germline V gene sequence: CDR1 MNHEY, CDR2 SVGAGI.